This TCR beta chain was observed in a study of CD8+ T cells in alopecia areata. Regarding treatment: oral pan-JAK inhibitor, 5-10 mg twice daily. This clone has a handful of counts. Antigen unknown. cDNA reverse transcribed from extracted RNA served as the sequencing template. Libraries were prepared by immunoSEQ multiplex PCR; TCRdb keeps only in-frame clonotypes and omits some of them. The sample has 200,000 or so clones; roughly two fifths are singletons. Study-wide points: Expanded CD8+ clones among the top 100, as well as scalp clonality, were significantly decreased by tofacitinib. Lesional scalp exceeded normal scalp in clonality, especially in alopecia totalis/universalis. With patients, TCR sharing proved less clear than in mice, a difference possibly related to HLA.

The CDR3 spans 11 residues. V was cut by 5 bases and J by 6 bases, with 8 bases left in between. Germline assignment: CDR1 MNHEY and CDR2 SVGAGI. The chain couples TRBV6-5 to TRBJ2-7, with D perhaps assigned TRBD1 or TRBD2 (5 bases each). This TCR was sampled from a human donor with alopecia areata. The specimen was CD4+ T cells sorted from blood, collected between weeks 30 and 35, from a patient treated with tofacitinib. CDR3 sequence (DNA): TGTGCCAGCAGTCGGGGCGCCGAGCAGTACTTC. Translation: CASSRGAEQYF.